What follows are 21 T cell receptor beta chains derived from one specimen sequenced in a study of tumor-infiltrating lymphocytes in oesophageal squamous cell carcinoma. TCRdb analysed the PCR reads with MiXCR anew, one entry per CDR3 protein. The table records about 10,000 distinct CDR3 sequences, roughly 57% of them present only once. Sequencing input: esophageal tumor tissue. The source is a female donor with esophageal squamous cell carcinoma.

This clonotype has only a few counts. The V gene is TRBV7-9, the J gene TRBJ2-5, with D hard to call. Trimming removed 4 bases at V and 1 base at J, with 13 bases between. Germline CDR1 and CDR2: SEHNR and FQNEAQ (reference sequence). The CDR3 extends over 15 amino acids. CDR3 residues: CASSSREWGQETQYF. The CDR3 region has the DNA TGTGCCAGCAGCTCCCGTGAGTGGGGCCAAGAGACCCAGTACTTC.

This clonotype was counted a single time. As DNA, the CDR3 is TGTGCCAGCAGCTTACTAGCGGGAGACGCAGATACGCAGTATTTT. The encoded protein is CASSLLAGDADTQYF. The chain uses TRBV7-4 and TRBJ2-3; 10 bases map to TRBD2. The CDR3 runs 15 residues. V lost 2 bases and J lost 4; bases outside the gene matches: 3. Germline-derived CDR1 and CDR2 are SGHVT and SQSDAQ.

The J gene is TRBJ2-3, the V gene TRBV7-2; D is tentatively TRBD1 or TRBD2 (5 bases each). The better agreement between TRBJ2-1 and the DNA end casts doubt on the J call. The CDR3 contains 16 residues. Germline V gene lookup returns CDR1 SGHTA and CDR2 FQGNSA. CDR3 region: CASSLGPRGTGDEQFF. In nucleotides, the CDR3 is TGTGCCAGCAGCTTAGGGCCACGGGGCACTGGAGATGAGCAGTTCTTC.

This clonotype is medium-sized in the sample. J is TRBJ2-1 and V is TRBV11-2, with 7 bases lining up with TRBD2. The CDR3 contains 15 residues. The ends lost 5 bases at V and 0 bases at J; junction bases unmatched: 4. Germline lookup yields CDR1 SGHAT and CDR2 FQNNGV. The CDR3 region is CASSTRGSSYNEQFF. The CDR3 DNA reads TGTGCCAGCAGCACCCGCGGGAGCTCCTACAATGAGCAGTTCTTC. The complete variable domain, with remaining parts taken from reference TRBV11-2 and TRBJ2-1, reads EAGVAQSPRYKIIEKRQSVAFWCNPISGHATLYWYQQILGQGPKLLIQFQNNGVVDDSQLPKDRFSAERLKGVDSTLKIQPAKLEDSAVYLCASSTRGSSYNEQFFGPGTRLTVL.

The rearrangement joins TRBV7-6 to TRBJ2-3; D possibly uses TRBD1 or TRBD2 (6 bases each). Germline values: CDR1 SGHVS, CDR2 FNYEAQ. This CDR3 contains 16 residues. Trimming shortened V by 1 base and J by 0 bases, and 11 bases separated the two germline ends. The CDR3 DNA reads as TGTGCCAGCAGCTTAGTGGGGGGCAAGAGCACAGATACGCAGTATTTT. This translates into CASSLVGGKSTDTQYF.

This sequence joins TRBV7-8 and TRBJ2-3, with 11 bases aligning to TRBD2. The better agreement between TRBJ2-5 and the DNA end casts doubt on the J call. This CDR3 comprises 17 residues. The V gene's germline CDR1 is SGHVS and CDR2 FQNEAQ. The CDR3 DNA reads as TGTGCCAGCAGCTTAGCCGGGCTAGCGGGAGGAAAAGAGACCCAGTACTTC. It is translated as CASSLAGLAGGKETQYF.

The chain recombines TRBV7-2 with TRBJ2-7; a possible D gene is TRBD2 (5 bases). The end of the DNA aligns better with TRBJ2-1, so the J call may be wrong. Germline values: CDR1 SGHTA, CDR2 FQGNSA. CDR3 length: 11 residues. CDR3 protein: CASSLDLEQFF. CDR3 in DNA: TGTGCCAGCAGCTTGGACTTAGAGCAGTTCTTC.

The chain has TRBV7-2 and TRBJ2-4; the match to TRBD1 covers 8 bases. The DNA end favors TRBJ2-7, so the J call may be wrong. The length of the CDR3 is 13 residues. Germline CDR1 and CDR2: SGHTA and FQGNSA. The CDR3 region has the DNA TGTGCCAGCAGCCTACAGGGGGACTACGAGCAGTACTTC. Protein: CASSLQGDYEQYF.

The genes are TRBV28 and TRBJ2-5; D remains unclear. The J call is uncertain, as TRBJ2-1 better fits the DNA end. CDR1 is MDHEN and CDR2 is SYDVKM in the germline V gene. The CDR3 has 15 amino acids. CDR3 DNA sequence: TGTGCCAGCAGTTCTATCCCCCCAGCATCCTGGGAGCAGTTCTTC. Amino acid sequence: CASSSIPPASWEQFF.

The genes are TRBV28 and TRBJ2-7; D is undetermined. TRBJ2-5 matches the DNA end more closely, so the J call is doubtful. The CDR3 runs 15 residues. Germline V gene data show CDR1 as MDHEN and CDR2 as SYDVKM. The CDR3: CASSSTWTVQETQYF. The CDR3 region has the DNA TGTGCCAGCAGCTCGACGTGGACGGTCCAAGAGACCCAGTACTTC.

The genes are TRBV7-8 and TRBJ2-5; no definite D call. The J call may be in error: the DNA end matches TRBJ2-7 better. The CDR3 totals 14 residues. Germline V gene lookup returns CDR1 SGHVS and CDR2 FQNEAQ. The CDR3 DNA follows: TGTGCCAGCAGCTTAGAGGGCAAGTCCTACGAGCAGTACTTC. This codes for CASSLEGKSYEQYF.

The chain couples TRBV6-1 to TRBJ2-3; 8 bases agree with TRBD1. The J call may be in error: the DNA end matches TRBJ2-5 better. The CDR3 has 14 residues. Germline V gene data show CDR1 as MNHNS and CDR2 as SASEGT. CDR3 DNA sequence: TGTGCCAGCAGTGACGCAGGGGGCGAAGAGACCCAGTACTTC. It yields the protein CASSDAGGEETQYF.

The V gene is TRBV7-2, the J gene TRBJ2-1; TRBD2 matches 7 bases. The germline gives CDR1 SGHTA, CDR2 FQGNSA. Trimming at V came to 3 bases and at J to 9 bases, leaving 8 bases not matched to a gene. The CDR3 is 14 amino acids. CDR3 DNA sequence: TGTGCCAGCAGCTTTCCTAGCGGACCGCGTGAGCAGTTCTTC. Its protein product is CASSFPSGPREQFF.

The rearrangement uses TRBV27 and TRBJ2-1; D not resolved. The V end was cut by 5 bases, the J end by 4 bases, with 6 bases between. The CDR3 spans 12 residues. Germline loops: CDR1 MNHEY, CDR2 SMNVEV (reference sequence). The CDR3 protein is CASSDSYNEQFF. The CDR3, as DNA: TGTGCCAGCAGTGACTCATACAATGAGCAGTTCTTC.

There are a few counts of this clonotype. V and J are TRBV10-3 and TRBJ2-1, with 8 nucleotides matching TRBD2. The CDR3 covers 15 residues. Looked up from germline, CDR1 is ENHRY and CDR2 is SYGVKD. The V and J ends lost 6 bases and 2 bases, in that order; junction bases with no gene match: 6. The CDR3 DNA reads as TGTGCCATCAGAATCGATAGCGGGGCCTACAATGAGCAGTTCTTC. Amino acids: CAIRIDSGAYNEQFF.

The V call is TRBV6-9, the J call TRBJ2-1; the D is unclear. The DNA end lines up better with TRBJ2-7; the J call may be wrong. CDR1 and CDR2 from the germline V gene are MNHGY and SVAAGI. The CDR3 runs 13 residues. As DNA, the CDR3 is TGTGCCAGCCGGGCAGTAGTAAGGTACGAGCAGTACTTC. It translates to CASRAVVRYEQYF.

The chain couples TRBV12-3 or TRBV12-4 to TRBJ2-4; unclear D gene. The J call may not be correct, given that the DNA end is closer to TRBJ2-7. The CDR3 is 12 amino acids. The CDR3 spells CASSKRSYEQYF. The CDR3, as DNA: TGTGCCAGCAGTAAAAGGTCCTACGAGCAGTACTTC.

The chain joins TRBV6-4 to TRBJ2-5; 11 bases are shared with TRBD2. TRBJ2-1 matches the DNA end more closely, so the J call is doubtful. This CDR3 has 16 residues. The germline CDR1 and CDR2 sequences are MRHNA and SNTAGT. This chain's CDR3 is CASSVKLAGDYNEQFF. Written as DNA, the CDR3 is TGTGCCAGCAGCGTCAAACTAGCGGGAGACTACAATGAGCAGTTCTTC.

This chain uses TRBV27 with TRBJ2-1, with TRBD1 matching over 7 bases. The J call may be wrong; the DNA end is better matched by TRBJ2-7. Germline V lookup: CDR1 MNHEY, CDR2 SMNVEV (reference sequence). This CDR3 is built from 14 residues. CDR3 nucleotides: TGTGCCAGCAGTTCAGGGACAGCTTCCTACGAGCAGTACTTC. This translates into CASSSGTASYEQYF.

This clonotype was counted between two and nine times. The V and J genes are TRBV7-6 and TRBJ2-5, with unresolved D. The end of the DNA is better explained by TRBJ2-1, so the J call may be wrong. Looked up from germline, CDR1 is SGHVS and CDR2 is FNYEAQ. The CDR3 runs to 14 residues. CDR3 amino acids: CASSLLGDSNEQFF. The CDR3 nucleotides are TGTGCCAGCAGCTTACTCGGAGATTCGAATGAGCAGTTCTTC.

V gene TRBV7-2 combines with J gene TRBJ2-1; D gene unclear. Judging by the DNA end, TRBJ2-7 fits better; the J call may be wrong. Germline V CDR1 and CDR2: SGHTA, FQGNSA. This CDR3 spans 14 amino acids. DNA of the CDR3: TGTGCCAGCAGCTTAGAAGGCCAGTCCTCGACGCAGTACTTC. This translates into CASSLEGQSSTQYF.